Shown below are 25 T cell receptor beta chains from a single sample sequenced in a study of OX40 agonist ivuxolimab in advanced cancers. This table comes from immunoSEQ multiplex PCR, and its TCRdb copy is limited to in-frame clones, with some not included. The sample carries some 51,000 clones, about 90% recorded once. Sample: CD4+ or CD8+ T cells sorted from blood, taken in a trial of the OX40 agonist ivuxolimab. These receptors all stem from an adult with an advanced solid tumor such as melanoma, head and neck, liver or kidney cancer.

V usage is TRBV4-2 and J usage is TRBJ2-5, with D possibly being TRBD2 (6 bases). The CDR3 loop spans 16 amino acids. V was pared by 1 base and J by 2 bases, with 14 bases between. Germline V gene sequence: CDR1 LGHNA, CDR2 YNFKEQ. The CDR3 coding sequence is TGTGCCAGCAGCCAAGGGGAACTAGCCCTTCAAGAGACCCAGTACTTC. Translation: CASSQGELALQETQYF.

In its sample, this clone ranks as medium-sized. This sequence joins TRBV27 and TRBJ1-1; D gene unclear. V lost 5 bases and J 3 bases, leaving 7 bases between the germline ends. Looked up from germline, CDR1 is MNHEY and CDR2 is SMNVEV (reference sequence). The CDR3 sequence is 12 residues long. The CDR3 region has the DNA TGTGCCAGCAGTAGACTGGACACTGAAGCTTTCTTT. Translating it yields CASSRLDTEAFF.

This sequence joins TRBV29-1 and TRBJ2-7; D may be TRBD1 (6 bases). V was trimmed by 5 bases and J by 3 bases, leaving 20 bases between them. This CDR3 has 15 residues. Per germline, CDR1 SQVTM and CDR2 ANQGSEA. In nucleotides, the CDR3 is TGCAGCGTTAAGTCCTTAGACAGGTCCGTCTACGAGCAGTACTTC. Translation gives CSVKSLDRSVYEQYF.

The rearrangement joins TRBV4-3 to TRBJ2-5, with a weak D call TRBD2 (6 bases). Trimming removed 0 bases from V and 5 bases from J, with 13 bases in between. The CDR3 runs to 15 residues. Germline V gives CDR1 LGHNA, CDR2 YSLEER. CDR3 sequence reads: CASSQDNGGLETQYF. The CDR3 nucleotides read TGCGCCAGCAGCCAAGATAATGGAGGGTTGGAGACCCAGTACTTC.

The rearrangement joins TRBV4-3 to TRBJ2-2; D unclear. Trimming removed 0 bases from V and 7 bases from J, with 6 bases in between. The CDR3 extends over 13 amino acids. The germline CDR1 and CDR2 sequences are LGHNA and YSLEER. This CDR3 is CASSQDRNGELFF. DNA for the CDR3: TGCGCCAGCAGCCAAGATCGGAACGGGGAGCTGTTTTTT.

This rearrangement joins TRBV28 to TRBJ1-4; a possible D gene is TRBD1 (6 bases). The CDR3 spans 16 residues. Germline CDR1 is MDHEN and CDR2 is SYDVKM. V was trimmed by 6 bases and J by 5 bases, leaving 19 bases between them. The CDR3 DNA reads TGTGCCAGCAGCTCATGGTGGACAGTGGAGAATGAAAAACTGTTTTTT. Translating gives CASSSWWTVENEKLFF.

The V and J genes are TRBV11-2 and TRBJ2-7; weak D call: TRBD1 (6 bases). Germline CDR1 and CDR2: SGHAT and FQNNGV. Trimming took 5 bases from V and 3 from J, leaving 11 bases between them. The CDR3 runs 13 residues. The DNA for the CDR3 is TGTGCCAGCAGCATCTCGGACAGCTACGAGCAGTACTTC. This codes for CASSISDSYEQYF.

The chain couples TRBV6-5 to TRBJ2-1; D possibly corresponds to TRBD1 (6 bases). Germline-derived CDR1 and CDR2 are MNHEY and SVGAGI. Between the trimmed V and J ends, which lost 6 bases and 6 bases, there was a span of 9 bases. CDR3 length: 12 amino acids. CDR3 protein: CASRTGFNEQFF. The DNA of the CDR3 is TGTGCCAGCAGGACAGGTTTCAATGAGCAGTTCTTC.

V is TRBV9 and J is TRBJ2-4; D is uncertain. This CDR3 region has 15 residues. Germline CDR1 reads SGDLS; CDR2 reads YYNGEE. The ends were cut back, 0 bases at V and 8 bases at J, with 15 bases in the middle. The CDR3 is CASSVEQVSPDIQYF. The CDR3 DNA reads as TGTGCCAGCAGCGTAGAGCAGGTCTCCCCCGACATTCAGTACTTC.

This sequence joins TRBV7-8 and TRBJ1-4; no clear D. Between the trimmed V and J ends, which lost 2 bases and 6 bases, there was a span of 16 bases. CDR3 length: 16 amino acids. Germline CDR1 SGHVS, CDR2 FQNEAQ. CDR3 bases: TGTGCCAGCAGCTTAACGGGAGGGAACGGTTATGAAAAACTGTTTTTT. Encoded protein: CASSLTGGNGYEKLFF.

The chain carries TRBV6-5 and TRBJ1-3; D is uncertain. The germline gives CDR1 MNHEY, CDR2 SVGAGI. CDR3 length: 15 amino acids. V was trimmed by 3 bases and J by 3 bases, leaving 12 bases between them. The CDR3 loop reads CASSYGVRNGNTIYF. In DNA, the CDR3 is TGTGCCAGCAGTTATGGAGTAAGGAATGGAAACACCATATATTTT.

This rearrangement joins TRBV7-2 to TRBJ2-3, with 12 bases identical to TRBD2. V shed 5 bases, J shed 2 bases, and the junction held 5 bases outside the gene matches. The CDR3 totals 16 residues. Germline lookup yields CDR1 SGHTA and CDR2 FQGNSA. The CDR3 DNA is TGTGCCAGCAGCCTCCTAGCGGGGGGGGCCACAGATACGCAGTATTTT. Its translation is CASSLLAGGATDTQYF. The entire variable domain, with the rest obtained from reference TRBV7-2 and TRBJ2-3, is as follows: GAGVSQSPSNKVTEKGKDVELRCDPISGHTALYWYRQSLGQGLEFLIYFQGNSAPDKSGLPSDRFSAERTGGSVSTLTIQRTQQEDSAVYLCASSLLAGGATDTQYFGPGTRLTVL.

The chain uses TRBV5-1 and TRBJ2-1; D unclear. V shed 2 bases and J shed 7 bases, with 4 bases lying between them. This CDR3 is 11 amino acids long. The germline gives CDR1 SGHRS, CDR2 YFSETQ. The CDR3 sequence: CASSFINEQFF. The CDR3 DNA reads TGCGCCAGCAGCTTCATAAATGAGCAGTTCTTC.

V gene TRBV6-6 combines with J gene TRBJ2-1; TRBD2 matches 9 bases. J lost 1 base, V lost 4 bases, and 2 bases had no gene match. CDR3 length: 15 amino acids. Germline loops: CDR1 MNHNY, CDR2 SVGAGI (reference sequence). The CDR3 region has the DNA TGTGCCAGCAGTTTGGGACTAGCTTCCTACAATGAGCAGTTCTTC. This gives the protein CASSLGLASYNEQFF.

This chain connects TRBV4-3 to TRBJ2-7; 8 bases align to TRBD2. The CDR3 has 15 amino acids. V dropped 1 base and J dropped 1; count of bases not matched to a gene: 3. The germline V gene has CDR1 LGHNA and CDR2 YSLEER. CDR3 in DNA: TGCGCCAGCAGCCAAGGACTAGCGCCTTCCTACGAGCAGTACTTC. Amino acid sequence: CASSQGLAPSYEQYF.

This rearrangement joins TRBV6-5 to TRBJ2-5, with 8 bases aligning to TRBD2. The V and J ends lost 0 bases and 5 bases, in that order; junction bases with no gene match: 5. The CDR3 totals 15 residues. The germline CDR1 and CDR2 sequences are MNHEY and SVGAGI. The CDR3 loop is CASSYSTGGGETQYF. CDR3 coding DNA: TGTGCCAGCAGTTACTCGACCGGCGGGGGGGAGACCCAGTACTTC.

The V call is TRBV5-1, the J call TRBJ1-1, with D possibly being TRBD1 (5 bases). Germline assignment: CDR1 SGHRS and CDR2 YFSETQ. Between the trimmed V and J ends, which lost 2 bases and 1 base, there was a span of 9 bases. The CDR3 consists of 14 residues. The CDR3 spells CASSLWDQNTEAFF. DNA of the CDR3: TGCGCCAGCAGCTTATGGGACCAGAACACTGAAGCTTTCTTT.

The J gene is TRBJ2-3, the V gene TRBV28; 9 bases line up with TRBD1. With 5 bases clipped from V and 1 base from J, the junction kept 7 bases outside the gene matches. Germline V gene sequence: CDR1 MDHEN, CDR2 SYDVKM. The CDR3 length is 16 residues. The CDR3 DNA follows: TGTGCCAGCAGTGAGGACAGGGGCGTGGGCACAGATACGCAGTATTTT. It is translated as CASSEDRGVGTDTQYF.

CDR3 sequence (DNA): TGTGCCAGCGGCCCCCCCTTATCAGATACGCAGTATTTT. It translates to CASGPPLSDTQYF. The chain carries TRBV7-9 and TRBJ2-3; no clear D. CDR3 length equals 13 residues. The V gene's germline CDR1 is SEHNR and CDR2 FQNEAQ (reference sequence). The V end was cut by 8 bases, the J end by 4 bases, with 13 bases between.

The chain links TRBV30 to TRBJ1-2; tentative D call: TRBD1 (5 bases). This CDR3 contains 13 residues. In germline, CDR1 is GTSNPN, CDR2 SVGIG (reference sequence). V dropped 2 bases and J dropped 8 bases, with 15 bases sitting between them. CDR3 coding DNA: TGTGCCTGGAGTCCCGTCGGGGGAGACGGCTACACCTTC. Protein: CAWSPVGGDGYTF.

The rearrangement links TRBV7-6 to TRBJ2-3; 7 nucleotides line up with TRBD2. With V trimmed by 0 bases and J by 2 bases, 5 bases remained unmatched. There are 16 residues in the CDR3. Germline assignment: CDR1 SGHVS and CDR2 FNYEAQ. The CDR3 region has the DNA TGTGCCAGCAGCTTAGCAGGCGGGGGAGCCACAGATACGCAGTATTTT. Translating gives CASSLAGGGATDTQYF.

The CDR3 DNA sequence: TGTGCCAGCAGCTTGACAACCTACGAGCAGTACTTC. Translation: CASSLTTYEQYF. This chain connects TRBV5-6 to TRBJ2-7, with D uncertain. This CDR3 is 12 amino acids long. The V gene's germline CDR1 is SGHDT and CDR2 YYEEEE. V was trimmed by 1 base and J by 2 bases, leaving 4 bases between them.

The chain links TRBV4-3 to TRBJ2-3, with TRBD2 identical over 7 bases. With V trimmed by 4 bases and J by 6 bases, 10 bases remained unmatched. Germline CDR1 LGHNA, CDR2 YSLEER. The CDR3 spans 15 residues. The CDR3 sequence is CASSPTDIAGDTQYF. CDR3 nucleotide sequence: TGCGCCAGCAGCCCAACCGACATAGCGGGTGATACGCAGTATTTT.

The chain is built from TRBV6-4 and TRBJ1-4; D ambiguous. Looked up from germline, CDR1 is MRHNA and CDR2 is SNTAGT. V was pared by 10 bases and J by 5 bases, with 5 bases between. This CDR3 is built from 10 residues. The CDR3 DNA is TGTGCCATTGCAAATGAAAAACTGTTTTTT. The encoded protein is CAIANEKLFF.

The V call is TRBV5-1, the J call TRBJ2-7; TRBD1 matches at 9 bases. The CDR3 contains 13 residues. The V gene end was trimmed by 7 bases and the J gene end by 3 bases; junction bases not matched to a gene: 5. Germline assignment: CDR1 SGHRS and CDR2 YFSETQ. The CDR3 DNA reads TGCGCCAGCTCTTCGGGACAGGGCTACGAGCAGTACTTC. This sequence encodes CASSSGQGYEQYF.